This T cell receptor (beta chain) comes out of a study of blood T cell repertoires in COVID-19. Study-wide background: PBMCs, B-cell-depleted T cells, or T cells provided the cDNA or gDNA that made up the material.

The protocol was immunoSEQ multiplex PCR, while the TCRdb copy is restricted to in-frame clones and leaves out a portion. The data show about 200,000 clones, 88% seen once. V was clipped by 4 bases and J by 3 bases, with 25 bases between them. This CDR3 is built from 18 residues. Germline V lookup: CDR1 SGHNT, CDR2 YYREEE (reference sequence). The specimen was peripheral blood. The chain carries TRBV5-4 and TRBJ1-1, with D maybe TRBD1 (5 bases). The source of this sequence is a man aged 18 to 30 with active or convalescent COVID-19. The CDR3: CASSPMLYRGPGDTEAFF. CDR3 DNA sequence: TGTGCCAGCAGCCCTATGTTATACCGGGGCCCGGGGGACACTGAAGCTTTCTTT.